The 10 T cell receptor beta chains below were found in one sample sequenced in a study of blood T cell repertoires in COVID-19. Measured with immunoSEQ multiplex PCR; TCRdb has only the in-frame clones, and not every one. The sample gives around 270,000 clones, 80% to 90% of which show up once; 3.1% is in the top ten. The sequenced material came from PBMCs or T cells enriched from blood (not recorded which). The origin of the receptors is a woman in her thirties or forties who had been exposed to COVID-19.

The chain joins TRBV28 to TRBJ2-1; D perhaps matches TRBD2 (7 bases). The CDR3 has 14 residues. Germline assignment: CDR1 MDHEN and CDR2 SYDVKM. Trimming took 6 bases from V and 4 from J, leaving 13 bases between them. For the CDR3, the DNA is TGTGCCAGCAGGCCCGGGGGGCCGTACAATGAGCAGTTCTTC. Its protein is CASRPGGPYNEQFF.

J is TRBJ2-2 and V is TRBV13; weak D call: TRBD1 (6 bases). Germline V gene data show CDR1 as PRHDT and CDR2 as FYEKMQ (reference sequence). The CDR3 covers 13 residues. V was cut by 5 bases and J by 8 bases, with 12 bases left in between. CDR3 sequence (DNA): TGTGCCAGCAGCGGCCACAGGGTAGGGGAGCTGTTTTTT. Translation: CASSGHRVGELFF.

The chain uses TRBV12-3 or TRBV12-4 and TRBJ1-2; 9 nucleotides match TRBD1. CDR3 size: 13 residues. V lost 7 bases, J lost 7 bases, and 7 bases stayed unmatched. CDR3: CASNLAQGAGYTF. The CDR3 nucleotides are TGTGCCAGCAATCTTGCACAGGGGGCTGGCTACACCTTC.

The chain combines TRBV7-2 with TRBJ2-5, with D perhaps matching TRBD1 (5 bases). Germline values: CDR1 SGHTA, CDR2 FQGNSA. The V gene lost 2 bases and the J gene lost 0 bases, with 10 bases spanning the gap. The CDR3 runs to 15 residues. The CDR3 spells CASSLWGQDQETQYF. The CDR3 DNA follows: TGTGCCAGCAGCTTATGGGGCCAGGACCAAGAGACCCAGTACTTC.

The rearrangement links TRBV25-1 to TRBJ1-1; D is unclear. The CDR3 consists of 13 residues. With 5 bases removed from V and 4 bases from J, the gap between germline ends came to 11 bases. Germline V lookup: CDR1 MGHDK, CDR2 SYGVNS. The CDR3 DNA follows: TGTGCCAGCAGTCCCGGGGTTGGCACTGAAGCTTTCTTT. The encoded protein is CASSPGVGTEAFF.

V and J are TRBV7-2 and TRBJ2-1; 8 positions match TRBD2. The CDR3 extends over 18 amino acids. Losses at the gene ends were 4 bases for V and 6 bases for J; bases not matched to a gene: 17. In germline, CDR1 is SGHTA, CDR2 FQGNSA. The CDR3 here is CASSSPYERGLRGNEQFF. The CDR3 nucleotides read TGTGCCAGCAGCTCCCCCTATGAGCGGGGGTTACGAGGCAATGAGCAGTTCTTC.

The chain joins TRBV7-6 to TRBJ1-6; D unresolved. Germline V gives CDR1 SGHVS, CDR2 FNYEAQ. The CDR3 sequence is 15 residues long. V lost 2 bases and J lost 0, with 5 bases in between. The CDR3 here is CASSLRGSYNSPLHF. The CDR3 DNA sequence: TGTGCCAGCAGCTTACGGGGCTCCTATAATTCACCCCTCCACTTT.

DNA for the CDR3: TGTGCCAGCAGCTCTGAACGGGACTATGGCTACACCTTC. This translates into CASSSERDYGYTF. The rearrangement links TRBV5-4 to TRBJ1-2; D not certain. The CDR3 totals 13 residues. V was shortened by 3 bases and J by 3 bases, with 9 bases between the two germline ends. Germline V CDR1 and CDR2: SGHNT, YYREEE (reference sequence).

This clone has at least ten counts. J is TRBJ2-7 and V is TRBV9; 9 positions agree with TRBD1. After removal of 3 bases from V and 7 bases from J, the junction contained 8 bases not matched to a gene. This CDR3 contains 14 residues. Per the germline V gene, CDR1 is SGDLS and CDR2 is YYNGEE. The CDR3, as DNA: TGTGCCAGCAGCGGAGAACAGGGGGCATGGGAGCAGTACTTC. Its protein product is CASSGEQGAWEQYF. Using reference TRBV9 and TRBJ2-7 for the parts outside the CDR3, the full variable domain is DSGVTQTPKHLITATGQRVTLRCSPRSGDLSVYWYQQSLDQGLQFLIQYYNGEERAKGNILERFSAQQFPDLHSELNLSSLELGDSALYFCASSGEQGAWEQYFGPGTRLTVT.

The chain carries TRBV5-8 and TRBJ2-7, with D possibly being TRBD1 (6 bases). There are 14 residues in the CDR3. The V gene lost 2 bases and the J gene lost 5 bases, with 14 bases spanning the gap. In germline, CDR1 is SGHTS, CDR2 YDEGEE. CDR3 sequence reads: CASSLAGVRHEQYF. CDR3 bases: TGTGCCAGCAGCTTAGCAGGGGTACGCCACGAGCAGTACTTC.